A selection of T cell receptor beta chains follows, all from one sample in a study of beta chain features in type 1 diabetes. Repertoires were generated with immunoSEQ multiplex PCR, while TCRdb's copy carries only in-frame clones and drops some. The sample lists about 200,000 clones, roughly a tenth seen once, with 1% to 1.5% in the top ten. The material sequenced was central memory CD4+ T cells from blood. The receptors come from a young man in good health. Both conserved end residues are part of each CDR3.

CDR3 protein: CASSQAPPGTSPYNEQFF
J gene: TRBJ2-1
V gene: TRBV4-1

CDR3 protein: CASRLATGVGQPQHF
J gene: TRBJ1-5
V gene: TRBV7-8

CDR3 protein: CASSLRSGSYEQYF
J gene: TRBJ2-7
V gene: TRBV5-1

CDR3 protein: CASSLHPSSTDTQYF
J gene: TRBJ2-3
V gene: TRBV7-8

CDR3 protein: CSVLVRGSRAFF
J gene: TRBJ1-1
V gene: TRBV29-1

CDR3 protein: CAISILAGGTDTQYF
J gene: TRBJ2-3
V gene: TRBV10-3

CDR3 protein: CASSRREGNYGYTF
J gene: TRBJ1-2
V gene: TRBV7-9

CDR3 protein: CASVETTGELFF
J gene: TRBJ2-2
V gene: TRBV11-2

CDR3 protein: CASSQDPGRGDTQYF
J gene: TRBJ2-3
V gene: TRBV4-2

CDR3 protein: CSVEQGGDSTYNEQFF
J gene: TRBJ2-1
V gene: TRBV29-1

CDR3 protein: CASSYSHGSSGNTIYF
J gene: TRBJ1-3
V gene: TRBV6-5

CDR3 protein: CASSLSGTGVEAFF
J gene: TRBJ1-1
V gene: TRBV4-2

CDR3 protein: CASSEGAGAVAIYEQYF
J gene: TRBJ2-7
V gene: TRBV6-1

CDR3 protein: CASSGGYRGAYEQYF
J gene: NA
V gene: TRBV25-1

CDR3 protein: CASRVGLATSNEQFF
J gene: TRBJ2-1
V gene: TRBV5-6

CDR3 protein: CASSTTFSGADTQYF
J gene: TRBJ2-3
V gene: TRBV19

CDR3 protein: CASSLASVDRGQFF
J gene: TRBJ2-1
V gene: TRBV7-2

CDR3 protein: CASSQDRARDWTGELFF
J gene: TRBJ2-2
V gene: TRBV4-3

CDR3 protein: CASSLTGGAAKNIQYF
J gene: TRBJ2-4
V gene: TRBV7-9

CDR3 protein: CASSPGQDNEQFF
J gene: TRBJ2-1
V gene: TRBV18

CDR3 protein: CSVDAAGTGELFF
J gene: TRBJ2-2
V gene: TRBV29-1

CDR3 protein: CASSLVAGSLDGYTF
J gene: TRBJ1-2
V gene: TRBV5-1

CDR3 protein: CASSPTWGNQPQHF
J gene: TRBJ1-5
V gene: TRBV6-1

CDR3 protein: CASSGRETQYF
J gene: TRBJ2-5
V gene: TRBV2

CDR3 protein: CASSDAGQGRETQYF
J gene: TRBJ2-5
V gene: TRBV25-1

CDR3 protein: CASSLSPSGTYNEQFF
J gene: TRBJ2-1
V gene: TRBV7-6

CDR3 protein: CASSARTIPRNEQFF
J gene: TRBJ2-1
V gene: TRBV9

CDR3 protein: CASSQGEGREQYF
J gene: TRBJ2-7
V gene: TRBV7-3

CDR3 protein: CASSGGSQYF
J gene: TRBJ2-3
V gene: TRBV7-9

CDR3 protein: CASSRFTGTGENYGYTF
J gene: TRBJ1-2
V gene: TRBV7-2

CDR3 protein: CASSAILTDTQYF
J gene: TRBJ2-3
V gene: TRBV9

CDR3 protein: CASMGEKLFF
J gene: TRBJ1-4
V gene: TRBV28

CDR3 protein: CASSQDPAQGEYEQYF
J gene: TRBJ2-7
V gene: TRBV4-1

CDR3 protein: CASSPESLGNIQYF
J gene: TRBJ2-4
V gene: TRBV4-2

CDR3 protein: CAWTGTSFTDTQYF
J gene: TRBJ2-3
V gene: TRBV30

CDR3 protein: CAWCRDRGQLGAFF
J gene: TRBJ1-1
V gene: TRBV30

CDR3 protein: CASSVVGHRQETQYF
J gene: TRBJ2-5
V gene: TRBV9

CDR3 protein: CASSLSGAIGHEQYF
J gene: TRBJ2-7
V gene: TRBV7-9

CDR3 protein: CASSNNRGGETQYF
J gene: TRBJ2-5
V gene: TRBV7-9

CDR3 protein: CASSLRAGDWSTDTQYF
J gene: TRBJ2-3
V gene: TRBV7-2

CDR3 protein: CAWSVGTGDREQYF
J gene: TRBJ2-7
V gene: TRBV30

CDR3 protein: CASSVALADNNEQFF
J gene: TRBJ2-1
V gene: TRBV9

CDR3 protein: CASSLQQGYDTQYF
J gene: TRBJ2-3
V gene: TRBV5-4

CDR3 protein: CSVVNTNTEAFF
J gene: TRBJ1-1
V gene: TRBV29-1

CDR3 protein: CASSLQGNTEAFF
J gene: TRBJ1-1
V gene: TRBV14

CDR3 protein: CASSLTGANVLTF
J gene: TRBJ2-6
V gene: TRBV25-1

CDR3 protein: CSPSVNYGYTF
J gene: TRBJ1-2
V gene: TRBV20-1

CDR3 protein: CASRSGAGANVLTF
J gene: TRBJ2-6
V gene: TRBV7-3

CDR3 protein: CSVVVWQNYEQYF
J gene: TRBJ2-7
V gene: TRBV29-1

CDR3 protein: CASSLLAGGADTQYF
J gene: TRBJ2-3
V gene: TRBV4-3

CDR3 protein: CAWSTGQSNTEAFF
J gene: TRBJ1-1
V gene: TRBV30

CDR3 protein: CSMTRDREFF
J gene: TRBJ2-1
V gene: TRBV29-1

CDR3 protein: CASSYDGDLDLEQYF
J gene: TRBJ2-7
V gene: TRBV7-9

CDR3 protein: CASKEQRESDTQYF
J gene: TRBJ2-3
V gene: TRBV6-6

CDR3 protein: CASSSILRQFHEQYF
J gene: TRBJ2-7
V gene: TRBV28

CDR3 protein: CAHRRGMVNEQFF
J gene: TRBJ2-1
V gene: TRBV28

CDR3 protein: CASSPLAGFNEQFF
J gene: TRBJ2-1
V gene: TRBV4-2

CDR3 protein: CATGTGQGLYTGELFF
J gene: TRBJ2-2
V gene: TRBV10-3

CDR3 protein: CASSLHSVNTEAFF
J gene: TRBJ1-1
V gene: TRBV5-1

CDR3 protein: CASSPAEGDNEQFF
J gene: TRBJ2-1
V gene: TRBV7-8